The present T cell receptor beta chain was sequenced within a study of blood T cell repertoires in COVID-19. Study in general: PBMCs, B-cell-depleted T cells, or T cells were the source of the cDNA or gDNA that made up the material.

As originally analysed: Nucleated cell counts were estimated from reference gene primer amplification. Sequenced by immunoSEQ multiplex PCR; TCRdb stores in-frame clones only, minus some. V and J calls and clone size are those listed in that table; D and trimming were worked out from the DNA. Of 150,000 or so clones detected, 80% to 85% appear once; the ten largest clones hold around an eighth. The sample taken for sequencing was peripheral blood. This sequence was found in a young man with active or convalescent COVID-19.

This CDR3 reads CASSLAPLGGTGLYGYTF. In nucleotides, the CDR3 is TGCGCCAGCAGCTTGGCGCCGCTAGGCGGGACAGGACTCTATGGCTACACCTTC. The chain is built from TRBV5-1 and TRBJ1-2; the match to TRBD1 covers 8 bases. The CDR3 consists of 18 residues. Germline lookup yields CDR1 SGHRS and CDR2 YFSETQ. After removal of 0 bases from V and 4 bases from J, the junction contained 14 bases not matched to a gene.